The 15 T cell receptor beta chains listed next were all sequenced from one sample in a study of OX40 agonist ivuxolimab in advanced cancers. TCRdb's table, derived via immunoSEQ multiplex PCR, lists solely in-frame clones and lacks some. The table lists around 84,000 clones, approximately 84% of them singletons. The sample consisted of CD4+ or CD8+ T cells sorted from blood, taken in a trial of the OX40 agonist ivuxolimab. Source of these receptors: an adult with an advanced solid tumor such as melanoma, head and neck, liver or kidney cancer.

This chain joins TRBV9 and TRBJ2-1; TRBD2 matches at 15 bases. This CDR3 is 18 amino acids long. V lost 2 bases to trimming and J lost 5 bases; unmatched junction nucleotides: 8. Germline loops: CDR1 SGDLS, CDR2 YYNGEE. CDR3 nucleotide sequence: TGTGCCAGCAGCGTGTCTAGGACTAGCGGGAGGGACAACAATGAGCAGTTCTTC. Protein: CASSVSRTSGRDNNEQFF.

The chain combines TRBV4-3 with TRBJ1-2; 9 positions agree with TRBD1. J gave up 4 bases and V 4 bases, and 10 bases lay outside the gene matches. This CDR3 has 16 amino acids. The germline gives CDR1 LGHNA, CDR2 YSLEER. As DNA, the CDR3 is TGCGCCAGCAGCCGATGGACAGGGGTGGGTACCTATGGCTACACCTTC. It translates to CASSRWTGVGTYGYTF.

The J gene is TRBJ1-5, the V gene TRBV30; 9 bases fit TRBD1. V gave up 3 bases and J gave up 6 bases; unmatched junction bases: 6. Germline CDR1 and CDR2: GTSNPN and SVGIG (reference sequence). This CDR3 has 14 residues. The CDR3 spells CAWSRGTGTQPQHF. The CDR3 region has the DNA TGTGCCTGGAGCCGCGGGACAGGGACTCAGCCCCAGCATTTT.

V and J are TRBV7-2 and TRBJ2-7, with D perhaps given as TRBD1 or TRBD2 (5 bases each). Trimming left V 4 bases short and J 2 bases short, with 12 bases between. CDR3 length equals 14 residues. Germline lookup yields CDR1 SGHTA and CDR2 FQGNSA. CDR3 coding DNA: TGTGCCAGCAGCTCCCGGGACGGAACCTACGAGCAGTACTTC. Its translation: CASSSRDGTYEQYF.

The table lists this clone with a few counts. The chain combines TRBV19 with TRBJ1-2; the D gene is possibly TRBD1 (5 bases). Trimming took off 4 bases at V and 4 bases at J, with 13 bases between the two ends. The CDR3 has 14 amino acids. The germline V gene encodes CDR1 LNHDA and CDR2 SQIVND (reference sequence). CDR3 sequence: CASSTPGTVYGYTF. CDR3 nucleotides: TGTGCCAGTAGTACCCCCGGGACTGTCTATGGCTACACCTTC.

The genes are TRBV27 and TRBJ2-3; D possibly uses TRBD1 or TRBD2 (5 bases each). Trimming removed 2 bases from V and 1 base from J, with 7 bases in between. Germline CDR1 reads MNHEY; CDR2 reads SMNVEV (reference sequence). CDR3 length: 14 residues. CDR3 sequence (DNA): TGTGCCAGCAGTTTACTGGGGGGCACAGATACGCAGTATTTT. It codes for CASSLLGGTDTQYF.

This sequence joins TRBV11-2 and TRBJ1-1, with 8 positions matching TRBD1. CDR3 length: 15 amino acids. With V trimmed by 3 bases and J by 2 bases, 5 bases remained unmatched. CDR1 and CDR2 from the germline V gene are SGHAT and FQNNGV. Here the CDR3 reads CASSFGQGLNTEAFF. CDR3 coding DNA: TGTGCCAGCAGCTTTGGACAGGGCCTTAACACTGAAGCTTTCTTT. Looking up the rest from reference TRBV11-2 and TRBJ1-1 gives the full variable domain: EAGVAQSPRYKIIEKRQSVAFWCNPISGHATLYWYQQILGQGPKLLIQFQNNGVVDDSQLPKDRFSAERLKGVDSTLKIQPAKLEDSAVYLCASSFGQGLNTEAFFGQGTRLTVV.

The chain employs TRBV11-3 and TRBJ2-2; TRBD2 is a possible D gene (5 bases). Trimming left V 1 base short and J 5 bases short, with 8 bases between. The CDR3 loop spans 14 amino acids. Germline loops: CDR1 SGHNT, CDR2 YENEEA. Here the CDR3 DNA reads TGTGCCAGCAGCTTAGGCCGGGGAACCGGGGAGCTGTTTTTT. Residues: CASSLGRGTGELFF. Using reference TRBV11-3 and TRBJ2-2 for the parts outside the CDR3, the full variable domain is EAGVVQSPRYKIIEKKQPVAFWCNPISGHNTLYWYLQNLGQGPELLIRYENEEAVDDSQLPKDRFSAERLKGVDSTLKIQPAELGDSAVYLCASSLGRGTGELFFGEGSRLTVL.

V usage is TRBV6-1 and J usage is TRBJ2-7; D gene uncertain. Germline V gene sequence: CDR1 MNHNS, CDR2 SASEGT. V was clipped by 5 bases and J by 6 bases, with 8 bases between them. The CDR3 is 11 amino acids. As DNA, the CDR3 is TGTGCCAGCAGTTACGGCTCCGAGCAGTACTTC. Translating gives CASSYGSEQYF.

The chain joins TRBV28 to TRBJ1-2; D uncertain. Per germline, CDR1 MDHEN and CDR2 SYDVKM. The CDR3 has 11 residues. Between the trimmed V and J ends, which lost 8 bases and 4 bases, there was a span of 8 bases. This chain's CDR3 is CASGILYGYTF. CDR3 DNA sequence: TGTGCCAGCGGGATTCTCTATGGCTACACCTTC.

This chain links TRBV7-9 with TRBJ1-3, with D unresolved. Germline assignment: CDR1 SEHNR and CDR2 FQNEAQ (reference sequence). V shed 1 base and J shed 0 bases, with 7 bases lying between them. The CDR3 totals 15 residues. The CDR3 bases are TGTGCCAGCAGCTTAGACGGCAGCTCTGGAAACACCATATATTTT. Its protein product is CASSLDGSSGNTIYF.

The J gene is TRBJ2-2, the V gene TRBV16; 9 bases are shared with TRBD2. The V gene's germline CDR1 is KGHSY and CDR2 FQNENV. CDR3 length: 14 residues. J gave up 6 bases and V 4 bases, and 3 bases lay outside the gene matches. DNA for the CDR3: TGTGCCAGCAGCCGTCAGCGGGAGGCCGGGGAGCTGTTTTTT. As protein: CASSRQREAGELFF. Full variable domain (outside the CDR3, taken from reference TRBV16 and TRBJ2-2): GEEVAQTPKHLVRGEGQKAKLYCAPIKGHSYVFWYQQVLKNEFKFLISFQNENVFDETGMPKERFSAKCLPNSPCSLEIQATKLEDSAVYFCASSRQREAGELFFGEGSRLTVL.

This clone occurred once. CDR3 sequence reads: CASTLRTGGQQFF. The CDR3 DNA reads TGTGCCAGCACACTGAGAACAGGAGGTCAGCAGTTCTTC. The rearrangement links TRBV27 to TRBJ2-1; D is tentatively TRBD1 or TRBD2 (5 bases each). The V end was cut by 7 bases, the J end by 11 bases, with 18 bases between. CDR3 length: 13 amino acids. From germline, CDR1 is MNHEY and CDR2 SMNVEV (reference sequence).

This rearrangement joins TRBV7-3 to TRBJ1-1, with TRBD1 matching over 8 bases. The germline V gene has CDR1 SGHTA and CDR2 FQGTGA. CDR3 length: 15 amino acids. V gave up 0 bases and J gave up 3 bases; unmatched junction bases: 3. The CDR3 nucleotides read TGTGCCAGCAGCTTAACGCCAGGGGGCTACACTGAAGCTTTCTTT. It is translated as CASSLTPGGYTEAFF.

This clone has more than one count but fewer than ten. The gene calls are TRBV21-1 and TRBJ1-1; TRBD1 reflects the table's D call only, with no check against the DNA. TRBV21-1 is given as a pseudogene. The CDR3 extends over 16 amino acids. CDR3 protein: CASSKGQGRANTEAFF. CDR3 DNA sequence: TGTGCCAGCAGCAAAGGACAGGGAAGAGCGAACACTGAAGCTTTCTTT.